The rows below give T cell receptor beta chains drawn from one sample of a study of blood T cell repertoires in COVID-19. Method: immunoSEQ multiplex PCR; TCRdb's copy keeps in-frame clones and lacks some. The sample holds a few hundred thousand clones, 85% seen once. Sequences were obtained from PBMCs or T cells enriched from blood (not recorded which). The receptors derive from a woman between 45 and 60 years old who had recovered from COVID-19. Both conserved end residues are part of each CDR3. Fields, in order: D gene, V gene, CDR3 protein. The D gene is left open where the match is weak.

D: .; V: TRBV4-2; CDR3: CASSPRGGTEAFF
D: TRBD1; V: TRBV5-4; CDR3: CASSRTGMGTDTQYF
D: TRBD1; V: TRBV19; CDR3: CASSTNLGQERNIQYF
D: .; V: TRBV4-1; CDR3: CASSLMRGSSYEQYF
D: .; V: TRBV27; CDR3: CASRAGAYSNQPQHF
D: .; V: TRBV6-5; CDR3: CASSYGQNQPQHF
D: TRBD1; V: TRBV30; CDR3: CAWRQDRDYGYTF
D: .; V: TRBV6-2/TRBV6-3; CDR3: CASSGHINQPQHF
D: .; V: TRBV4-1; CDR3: CASSQAPVWRAVETQYF
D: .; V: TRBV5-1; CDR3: CASSQFPPGGGHNEQFF
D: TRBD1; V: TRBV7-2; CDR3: CASSSQGSSNQPQHF
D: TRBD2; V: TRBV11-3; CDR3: CASSPRTSGADTQYF
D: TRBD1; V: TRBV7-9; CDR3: CASSIWTGENEKLFF
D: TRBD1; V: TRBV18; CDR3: CASSPTGQTTSKNIQYF
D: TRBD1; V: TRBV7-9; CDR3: CASSLEGTAYGYTF
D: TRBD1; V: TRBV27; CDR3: CASSFRGTGVEQFF
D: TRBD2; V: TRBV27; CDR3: CASRPRAGGTHNEQFF
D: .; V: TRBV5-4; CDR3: CASSLGAGNYGYTF
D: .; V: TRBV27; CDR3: CASSSPPGLGYNEQFF
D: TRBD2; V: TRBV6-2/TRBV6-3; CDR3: CASSTGTSGGAGTDTQYF
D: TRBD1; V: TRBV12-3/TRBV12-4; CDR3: CASRPGGTEAFF
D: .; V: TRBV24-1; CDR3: CASPGLRGYTF
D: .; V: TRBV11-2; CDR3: CASSSTSGKLEQYF
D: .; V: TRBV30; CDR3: CAWSVPLPGQTNYGYTF
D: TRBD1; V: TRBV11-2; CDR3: CASSRQGNSPLHF
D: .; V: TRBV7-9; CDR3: CASSPAGGASPYNEQFF
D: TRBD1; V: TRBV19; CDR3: CASSETGTQEPLHF
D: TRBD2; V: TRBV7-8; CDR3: CASTMTTSGSLNEQFF
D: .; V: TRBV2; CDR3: CASSSGAWNSPLHF
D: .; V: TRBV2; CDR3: CASRADLFMNTEAFF
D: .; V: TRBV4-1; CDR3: CASSPQGQNTEAFF
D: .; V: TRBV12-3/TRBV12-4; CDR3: CASSRGPTNRGF
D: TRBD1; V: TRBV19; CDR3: CASSRGRTGTYYGYTF
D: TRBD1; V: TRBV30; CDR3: CAWSPRGHEKLFF
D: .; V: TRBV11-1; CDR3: CASSCSIAADTEAFF
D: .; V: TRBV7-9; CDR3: CASSSTGYEQYF
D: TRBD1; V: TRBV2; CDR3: CASRSGTGSYEQYF
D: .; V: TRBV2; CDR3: CASRPPGGSIYGYTF
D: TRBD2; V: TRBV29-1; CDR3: CSVRISGGKETQYF
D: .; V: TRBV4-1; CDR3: CASSQVPGVTYEQYF
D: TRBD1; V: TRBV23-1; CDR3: CASTLTGARGYTF
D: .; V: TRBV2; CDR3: CASRLRTSSSYNEQFF
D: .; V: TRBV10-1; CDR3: CASSETGSGNAEKLFF
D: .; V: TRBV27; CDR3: CASGSVVTEAFF